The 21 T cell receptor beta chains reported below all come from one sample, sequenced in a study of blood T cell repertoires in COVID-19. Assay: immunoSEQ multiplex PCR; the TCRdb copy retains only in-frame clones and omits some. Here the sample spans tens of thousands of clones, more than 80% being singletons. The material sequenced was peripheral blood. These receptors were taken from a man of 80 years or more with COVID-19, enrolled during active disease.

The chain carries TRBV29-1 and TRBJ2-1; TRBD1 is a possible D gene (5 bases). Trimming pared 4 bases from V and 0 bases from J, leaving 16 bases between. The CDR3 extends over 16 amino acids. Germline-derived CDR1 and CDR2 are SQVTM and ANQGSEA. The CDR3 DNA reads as TGCAGCGTTGTAGGGGCTTCTCTTAGCTCCTACAATGAGCAGTTCTTC. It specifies CSVVGASLSSYNEQFF.

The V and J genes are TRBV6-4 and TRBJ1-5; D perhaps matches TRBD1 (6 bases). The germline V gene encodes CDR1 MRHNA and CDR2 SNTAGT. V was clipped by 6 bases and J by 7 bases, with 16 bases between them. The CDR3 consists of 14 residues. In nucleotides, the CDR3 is TGTGCCAGCAGCCCCTCGGCGGGGGCCCAGCCCCAGCATTTT. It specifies CASSPSAGAQPQHF.

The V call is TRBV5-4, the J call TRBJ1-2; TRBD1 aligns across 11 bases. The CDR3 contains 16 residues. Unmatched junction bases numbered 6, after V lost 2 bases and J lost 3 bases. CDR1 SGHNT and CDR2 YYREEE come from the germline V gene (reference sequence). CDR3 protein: CASSFTRTGGDYGYTF. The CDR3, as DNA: TGTGCCAGCAGCTTTACTCGGACAGGGGGCGACTATGGCTACACCTTC. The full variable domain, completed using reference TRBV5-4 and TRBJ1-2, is ETGVTQSPTHLIKTRGQQVTLRCSSQSGHNTVSWYQQALGQGPQFIFQYYREEENGRGNFPPRFSGLQFPNYSSELNVNALELDDSALYLCASSFTRTGGDYGYTFGSGTRLTVV.

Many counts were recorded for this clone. The CDR3 loop is CASSADGTGNTGELFF. The CDR3 nucleotides are TGCGCCAGCAGCGCGGACGGGACAGGGAACACCGGGGAGCTGTTTTTT. This sequence joins TRBV5-1 and TRBJ2-2; 8 bases agree with TRBD1. The germline V gene encodes CDR1 SGHRS and CDR2 YFSETQ. The CDR3 covers 16 residues. The J segment lost 1 base and the V segment lost 4 bases, leaving 6 bases of the junction unmatched.

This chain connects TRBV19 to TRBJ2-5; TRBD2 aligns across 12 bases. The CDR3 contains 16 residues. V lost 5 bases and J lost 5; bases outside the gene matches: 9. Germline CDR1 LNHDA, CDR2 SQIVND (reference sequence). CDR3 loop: CASSSLLAGGEETQYF. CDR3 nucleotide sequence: TGTGCCAGTAGTTCTTTACTAGCGGGGGGCGAGGAGACCCAGTACTTC. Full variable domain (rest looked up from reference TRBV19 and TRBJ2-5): DGGITQSPKYLFRKEGQNVTLSCEQNLNHDAMYWYRQDPGQGLRLIYYSQIVNDFQKGDIAEGYSVSREKKESFPLTVTSAQKNPTAFYLCASSSLLAGGEETQYFGPGTRLLVL.

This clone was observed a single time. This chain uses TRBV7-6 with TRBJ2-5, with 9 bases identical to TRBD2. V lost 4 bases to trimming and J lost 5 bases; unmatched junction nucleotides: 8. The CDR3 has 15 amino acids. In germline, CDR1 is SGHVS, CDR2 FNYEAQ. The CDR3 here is CASSWVAGAGETQYF. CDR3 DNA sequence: TGTGCCAGCAGCTGGGTAGCGGGGGCAGGGGAGACCCAGTACTTC.

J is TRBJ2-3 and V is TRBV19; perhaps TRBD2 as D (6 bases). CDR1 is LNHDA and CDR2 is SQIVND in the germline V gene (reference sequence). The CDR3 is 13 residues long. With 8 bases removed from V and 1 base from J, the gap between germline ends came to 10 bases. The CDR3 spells CASGASGTDTQYF. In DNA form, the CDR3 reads TGTGCCAGTGGAGCTAGCGGCACAGATACGCAGTATTTT. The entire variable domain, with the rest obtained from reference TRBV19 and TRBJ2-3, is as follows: DGGITQSPKYLFRKEGQNVTLSCEQNLNHDAMYWYRQDPGQGLRLIYYSQIVNDFQKGDIAEGYSVSREKKESFPLTVTSAQKNPTAFYLCASGASGTDTQYFGPGTRLTVL.

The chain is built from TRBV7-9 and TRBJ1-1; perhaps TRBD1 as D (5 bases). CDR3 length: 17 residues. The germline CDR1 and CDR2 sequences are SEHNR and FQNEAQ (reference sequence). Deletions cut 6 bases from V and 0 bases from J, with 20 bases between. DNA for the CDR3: TGTGCCAGCAGTGAAGGGCAGGGCGCCTACATGAACACTGAAGCTTTCTTT. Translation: CASSEGQGAYMNTEAFF.

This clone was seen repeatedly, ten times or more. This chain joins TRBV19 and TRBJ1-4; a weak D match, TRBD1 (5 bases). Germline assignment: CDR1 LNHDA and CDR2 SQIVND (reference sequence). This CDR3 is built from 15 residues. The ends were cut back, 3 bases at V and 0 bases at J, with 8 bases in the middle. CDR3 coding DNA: TGTGCCAGTAGTATGCCCAGGGCAACTAATGAAAAACTGTTTTTT. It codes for CASSMPRATNEKLFF.

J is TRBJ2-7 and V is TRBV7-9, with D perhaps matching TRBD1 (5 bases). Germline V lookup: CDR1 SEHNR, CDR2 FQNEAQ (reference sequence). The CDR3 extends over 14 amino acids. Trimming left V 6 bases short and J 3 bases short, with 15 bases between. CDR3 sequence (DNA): TGTGCCAGCAGTCTGCCGGACAAGTACTACGAGCAGTACTTC. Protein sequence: CASSLPDKYYEQYF. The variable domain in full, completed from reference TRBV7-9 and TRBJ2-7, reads DTGVSQNPRHKITKRGQNVTFRCDPISEHNRLYWYRQTLGQGPEFLTYFQNEAQLEKSRLLSDRFSAERPKGSFSTLEIQRTEQGDSAMYLCASSLPDKYYEQYFGPGTRLTVT.

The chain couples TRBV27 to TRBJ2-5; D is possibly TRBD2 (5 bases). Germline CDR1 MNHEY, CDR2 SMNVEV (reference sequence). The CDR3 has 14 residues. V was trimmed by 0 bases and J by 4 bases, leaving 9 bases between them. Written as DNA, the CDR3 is TGTGCCAGCAGTTTATCGATTCGGGGAGAGACCCAGTACTTC. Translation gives CASSLSIRGETQYF.

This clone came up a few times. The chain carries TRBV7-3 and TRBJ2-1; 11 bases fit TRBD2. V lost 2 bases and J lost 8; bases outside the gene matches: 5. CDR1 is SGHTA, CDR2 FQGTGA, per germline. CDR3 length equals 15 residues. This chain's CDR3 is CASSLETSGSHEQFF. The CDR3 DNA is TGTGCCAGCAGCTTAGAAACTAGCGGGAGCCATGAGCAGTTCTTC.

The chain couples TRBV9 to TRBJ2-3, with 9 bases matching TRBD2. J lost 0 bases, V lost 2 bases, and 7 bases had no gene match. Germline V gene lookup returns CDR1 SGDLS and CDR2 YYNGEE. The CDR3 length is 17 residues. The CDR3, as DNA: TGTGCCAGCAGCGTCTCCAAACTAGCGGGCAGCACAGATACGCAGTATTTT. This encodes CASSVSKLAGSTDTQYF. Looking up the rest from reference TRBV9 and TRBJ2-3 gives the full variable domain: DSGVTQTPKHLITATGQRVTLRCSPRSGDLSVYWYQQSLDQGLQFLIQYYNGEERAKGNILERFSAQQFPDLHSELNLSSLELGDSALYFCASSVSKLAGSTDTQYFGPGTRLTVL.

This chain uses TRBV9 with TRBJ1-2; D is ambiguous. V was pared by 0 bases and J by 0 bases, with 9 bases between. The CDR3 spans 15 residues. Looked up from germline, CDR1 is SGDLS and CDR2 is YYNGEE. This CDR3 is CASSVVPGTNYGYTF. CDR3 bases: TGTGCCAGCAGCGTAGTACCGGGGACTAACTATGGCTACACCTTC.

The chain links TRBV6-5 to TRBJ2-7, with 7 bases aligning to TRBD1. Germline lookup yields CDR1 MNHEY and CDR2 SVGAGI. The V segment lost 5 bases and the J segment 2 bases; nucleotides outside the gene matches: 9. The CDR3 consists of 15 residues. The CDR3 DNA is TGTGCCAGCAGTCGTGACAGGGTCTCTCCCTACGAGCAGTACTTC. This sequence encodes CASSRDRVSPYEQYF.

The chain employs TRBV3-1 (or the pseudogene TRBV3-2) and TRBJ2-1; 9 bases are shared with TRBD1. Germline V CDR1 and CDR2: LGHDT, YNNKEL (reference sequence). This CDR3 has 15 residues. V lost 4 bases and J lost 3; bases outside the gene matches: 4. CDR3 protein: CASSRDRVNYNEQFF. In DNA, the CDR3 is TGTGCCAGCAGCCGGGACAGGGTTAACTACAATGAGCAGTTCTTC.

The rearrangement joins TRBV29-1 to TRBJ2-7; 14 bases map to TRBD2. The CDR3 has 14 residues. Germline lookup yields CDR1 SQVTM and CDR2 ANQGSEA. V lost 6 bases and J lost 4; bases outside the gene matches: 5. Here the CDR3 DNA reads TGCAGCGTCAAAGGGACTAGCGGGAGTTACGAGCAGTACTTC. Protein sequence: CSVKGTSGSYEQYF.

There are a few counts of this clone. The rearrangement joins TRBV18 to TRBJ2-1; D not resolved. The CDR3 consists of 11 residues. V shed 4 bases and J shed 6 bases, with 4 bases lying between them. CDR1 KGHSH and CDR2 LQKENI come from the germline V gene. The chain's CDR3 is CASSLSNEQFF. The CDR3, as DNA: TGTGCCAGCTCACTTAGCAATGAGCAGTTCTTC.

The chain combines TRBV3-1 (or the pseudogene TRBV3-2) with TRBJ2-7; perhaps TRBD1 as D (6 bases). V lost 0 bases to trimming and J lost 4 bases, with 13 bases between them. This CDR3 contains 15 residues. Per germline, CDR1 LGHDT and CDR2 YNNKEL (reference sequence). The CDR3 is CASSQDHNRVYEQYF. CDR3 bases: TGTGCCAGCAGCCAAGATCACAACAGGGTTTACGAGCAGTACTTC.

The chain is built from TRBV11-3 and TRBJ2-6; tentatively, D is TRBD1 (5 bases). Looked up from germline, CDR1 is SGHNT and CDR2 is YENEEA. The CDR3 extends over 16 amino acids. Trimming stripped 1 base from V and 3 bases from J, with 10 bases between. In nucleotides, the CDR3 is TGTGCCAGCAGCTTAGGACCAGGGAATGGGGCCAACGTCCTGACTTTC. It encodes CASSLGPGNGANVLTF.

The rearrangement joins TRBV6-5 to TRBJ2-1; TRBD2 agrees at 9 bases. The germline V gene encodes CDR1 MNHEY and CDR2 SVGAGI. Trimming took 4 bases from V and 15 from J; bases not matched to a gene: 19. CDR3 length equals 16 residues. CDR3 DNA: TGTGCCAGCAGTTCAGTCATGCGGCTAGCGGGACAATCGCTGTTCTTC. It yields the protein CASSSVMRLAGQSLFF.